These 21 T cell receptor beta chains were sequenced from one sample in a study of glioma-infiltrating T cells after dendritic cell vaccination. Sequencing was performed with immunoSEQ multiplex PCR; in TCRdb, only in-frame clones are kept and a portion is missing. The sample includes tens of thousands of clones, roughly 80% seen only once; the top ten take 2% to 2.5%. Material: blood, obtained before dendritic cell vaccination. The receptors originated from a human donor with glioblastoma.

The V and J genes are TRBV19 and TRBJ1-4; D perhaps matches TRBD1 (5 bases). This CDR3 is 14 amino acids long. CDR1 and CDR2 (germline): LNHDA, SQIVND (reference sequence). V was shortened by 5 bases and J by 13 bases, with 20 bases between the two germline ends. Here the CDR3 reads CASSASAVSGGLFF. CDR3 bases: TGTGCCAGTAGTGCCTCCGCAGTTAGCGGGGGACTGTTTTTT.

This clone appeared once. The J gene is TRBJ2-7, the V gene TRBV6-8; TRBD2 matches at 9 bases. V lost 6 bases and J lost 0; bases outside the gene matches: 12. The V gene's germline CDR1 is MNHGY and CDR2 SAAAGT. The CDR3 contains 17 residues. The CDR3 bases are TGTGCCAGCAGGAGACGGGGTCCTAGCGGGATCTCCTACGAGCAGTACGTC. Amino acid sequence: CASRRRGPSGISYEQYV.

The chain employs TRBV15 and TRBJ2-7; TRBD1 agrees at 8 bases. J was trimmed by 9 bases and V by 3 bases; bases with no gene match: 7. CDR1 and CDR2 (germline): LNHNV, YYDKDF (reference sequence). CDR3 length equals 13 residues. The CDR3 region is CATSSGQGEGQYF. CDR3 bases: TGTGCCACCAGCAGCGGACAGGGTGAAGGGCAGTACTTC.

This chain joins TRBV6-1 and TRBJ2-7; D possibly corresponds to TRBD1 (6 bases). Between the trimmed V and J ends, which lost 6 bases and 6 bases, there was a span of 15 bases. The germline gives CDR1 MNHNS, CDR2 SASEGT. The CDR3 runs 13 residues. Written as DNA, the CDR3 is TGTGCCAGCAGCCCAGGGGATTCGGGCGAGCAGTACGTC. Translation gives CASSPGDSGEQYV.

This clone has only a few counts. The chain couples TRBV19 to TRBJ2-3, with 12 positions matching TRBD2. J was trimmed by 1 base and V by 5 bases; bases with no gene match: 4. Germline V gene lookup returns CDR1 LNHDA and CDR2 SQIVND (reference sequence). The CDR3 runs to 16 residues. The DNA of the CDR3 is TGTGCCAGTAGTTACCGACTAGCGGGAGGCACAGATACGCAGTATTTT. It specifies CASSYRLAGGTDTQYF.

The CDR3 region has the DNA TGTGCCTGGAGTGGTCTTAGCGGGAGATTGACCGGGGAGCTGTTTTTT. This translates into CAWSGLSGRLTGELFF. This rearrangement joins TRBV30 to TRBJ2-2; 9 bases are a match to TRBD2. The length of the CDR3 is 16 residues. Germline loops: CDR1 GTSNPN, CDR2 SVGIG (reference sequence). J gave up 5 bases and V 1 base, and 8 bases lay outside the gene matches.

The CDR3 DNA follows: TGTGCCAGCAGCCAAGACAGGGTCACTGAAGCTTTCTTT. It codes for CASSQDRVTEAFF. This chain uses TRBV7-8 with TRBJ1-1; 7 nucleotides align to TRBD1. This CDR3 has 13 amino acids. Germline CDR1 is SGHVS and CDR2 is FQNEAQ. V shed 5 bases, J shed 4 bases, and the junction held 4 bases outside the gene matches.

This clone was seen more than once but under ten times. The gene calls are TRBV4-1 and TRBJ2-2; tentatively, D is TRBD1 (6 bases). The germline V gene has CDR1 MGHRA and CDR2 YSYEKL. The V end was cut by 1 base, the J end by 4 bases, with 10 bases between. The CDR3 runs 15 residues. The CDR3 DNA follows: TGCGCCAGCAGCCAAGGTGGGGGCCGCACCGGGGAGCTGTTTTTT. It encodes CASSQGGGRTGELFF.

CDR3 region: CASSVQENTGELFF. As DNA, the CDR3 is TGTGCCAGCAGTGTGCAGGAGAACACCGGGGAGCTGTTTTTT. V usage is TRBV6-4 and J usage is TRBJ2-2; unclear D gene. CDR1 and CDR2 (germline): MRHNA, SNTAGT. Trimming stripped 4 bases from V and 1 base from J, with 7 bases between. The CDR3 contains 14 residues.

V usage is TRBV7-9 and J usage is TRBJ1-4; D is unclear. With 8 bases removed from V and 8 bases from J, the gap between germline ends came to 21 bases. Germline V gene sequence: CDR1 SEHNR, CDR2 FQNEAQ (reference sequence). This CDR3 is 15 amino acids long. The CDR3 bases are TGTGCCAGCGCCAAATACAGCGGGGTTCGGGAAAAACTGTTTTTT. Translated, it gives CASAKYSGVREKLFF.

The chain links TRBV19 to TRBJ2-2, with 11 bases that match TRBD2. The CDR3 covers 17 residues. The junction had 5 bases not matched to a gene; V was cut back by 3 bases and J by 2 bases. Germline loops: CDR1 LNHDA, CDR2 SQIVND (reference sequence). CDR3 bases: TGTGCCAGTAGTATTGGTAGCGGGGGGGCAAACACCGGGGAGCTGTTTTTT. The encoded protein is CASSIGSGGANTGELFF.

The V gene is TRBV2, the J gene TRBJ2-3, with D possibly TRBD1 on 6 matching bases. Germline CDR1 and CDR2: SNHLY and FYNNEI. Between the trimmed V and J ends, which lost 8 bases and 2 bases, there was a span of 17 bases. The CDR3 has 15 residues. For the CDR3, the DNA is TGTGCCAGCCGTACGACAGGCGAACACACAGATACGCAGTATTTT. It specifies CASRTTGEHTDTQYF. The whole variable domain, filled in from reference TRBV2 and TRBJ2-3, reads EPEVTQTPSHQVTQMGQEVILRCVPISNHLYFYWYRQILGQKVEFLVSFYNNEISEKSEIFDDQFSVERPDGSNFTLKIRSTKLEDSAMYFCASRTTGEHTDTQYFGPGTRLTVL.

The chain carries TRBV19 and TRBJ2-7; 12 nucleotides agree with TRBD1. This CDR3 has 16 amino acids. The V gene end was trimmed by 8 bases and the J gene end by 3 bases; junction bases not matched to a gene: 11. Looked up from germline, CDR1 is LNHDA and CDR2 is SQIVND (reference sequence). In DNA form, the CDR3 reads TGTGCCAGTTCAACCTCCGGGACAGGGGGCGTCTACGAGCAGTACTTC. This codes for CASSTSGTGGVYEQYF.

This clone was observed a few times. The chain links TRBV7-8 to TRBJ2-2; D perhaps matches TRBD2 (5 bases). There are 16 residues in the CDR3. Per the germline V gene, CDR1 is SGHVS and CDR2 is FQNEAQ. The V and J ends lost 3 bases and 1 base respectively, with 12 bases between them. The CDR3 loop reads CASSLLYTRNTGELFF. DNA of the CDR3: TGTGCCAGCAGCTTGCTTTACACTAGGAACACCGGGGAGCTGTTTTTT.

The chain combines TRBV5-6 with TRBJ2-1; 10 nucleotides agree with TRBD1. CDR3 length equals 15 residues. Unmatched junction bases numbered 8, after V lost 3 bases and J lost 8 bases. Germline CDR1 reads SGHDT; CDR2 reads YYEEEE. CDR3 sequence (DNA): TGTGCCAGCAGCTCGGGACAGGGGTATATCGATGAGCAGTTCTTC. Amino acids: CASSSGQGYIDEQFF.

This chain links TRBV5-1 with TRBJ2-1; 8 bases align to TRBD2. The V and J ends lost 0 bases and 7 bases, in that order; junction bases with no gene match: 6. The germline CDR1 and CDR2 sequences are SGHRS and YFSETQ. This CDR3 is built from 15 residues. CDR3 DNA: TGCGCCAGCAGCTTGGTGAGCGGGAGTTTGAATGAGCAGTTCTTC. It yields the protein CASSLVSGSLNEQFF.

The genes are TRBV7-3 and TRBJ1-3; TRBD1 might be the D (5 bases). CDR1 and CDR2 from the germline V gene are SGHTA and FQGTGA. This CDR3 has 15 amino acids. V lost 3 bases and J lost 0, with 9 bases in between. The CDR3 loop reads CASSLGPSSGNTIYF. In DNA form, the CDR3 reads TGTGCCAGCAGCTTGGGGCCGAGCTCTGGAAACACCATATATTTT.

The chain links TRBV14 to TRBJ2-5, with D uncertain. The V gene lost 4 bases and the J gene lost 5 bases, with 8 bases spanning the gap. Germline CDR1 and CDR2: SGHDN and FVKESK. The CDR3 runs 12 residues. CDR3: CASSPRFETQYF. CDR3 bases: TGTGCCAGCAGCCCTAGGTTTGAGACCCAGTACTTC.

The chain uses TRBV2 and TRBJ2-7; D possibly corresponds to TRBD2 (5 bases). Trimming removed 6 bases at V and 3 bases at J, with 18 bases between. Germline V gene data show CDR1 as SNHLY and CDR2 as FYNNEI. The CDR3 is 15 amino acids. The CDR3 reads CASSPRVGSIYEQYV. For the CDR3, the DNA is TGTGCCAGCAGCCCGAGGGTCGGTTCCATCTACGAGCAGTACGTC.

This chain joins TRBV14 and TRBJ2-5; D possibly corresponds to TRBD2 (5 bases). Trimming removed 1 base at V and 1 base at J, with 10 bases between. This CDR3 has 15 amino acids. Germline lookup yields CDR1 SGHDN and CDR2 FVKESK. CDR3 in DNA: TGTGCCAGCAGCCAAGCGGGGAACCCCCAAGAGACCCAGTACTTC. It yields the protein CASSQAGNPQETQYF.

This rearrangement joins TRBV5-6 to TRBJ1-2, with a tentative D call TRBD1 (6 bases). CDR1 and CDR2 (germline): SGHDT, YYEEEE. This CDR3 has 18 amino acids. Trimming pared 2 bases from V and 0 bases from J, leaving 20 bases between. The CDR3 sequence is CASSLRSGAPVTNYGYTF. CDR3 DNA: TGTGCCAGCAGCTTACGGTCAGGGGCGCCAGTAACTAACTATGGCTACACCTTC.